One sample yielded the 14 T cell receptor beta chains listed below, sequenced in a study of T cell changes during pregnancy in multiple sclerosis. Here immunoSEQ multiplex PCR was the method, and the copy in TCRdb shows in-frame clones only, minus some. The data hold about 17,000 clones, with roughly 83% observed a single time. The sequencing here drew on CD8+ T cells from peripheral blood mononuclear cells, taken in the third trimester of pregnancy. These receptors originate from a female donor in good health, enrolled as a control in a pregnancy study.

V and J are TRBV27 and TRBJ1-2, with a possible D match to TRBD1 (5 bases). V was pared by 7 bases and J by 4 bases, with 16 bases between. Germline lookup yields CDR1 MNHEY and CDR2 SMNVEV (reference sequence). The CDR3 is 14 amino acids. The CDR3 loop is CASTSAGGTYGYTF. The DNA of the CDR3 is TGTGCCAGCACCTCGGCGGGCGGGACCTATGGCTACACCTTC.

The chain combines TRBV27 with TRBJ1-2, with D uncertain. The germline V gene encodes CDR1 MNHEY and CDR2 SMNVEV (reference sequence). Trimming stripped 0 bases from V and 4 bases from J, with 18 bases between. The CDR3 covers 17 residues. CDR3: CASSLSRREGVLYGYTF. The CDR3, as DNA: TGTGCCAGCAGTTTATCCCGTCGAGAGGGTGTTCTCTATGGCTACACCTTC.

The J gene is TRBJ1-4, the V gene TRBV5-4, with unresolved D. From germline, CDR1 is SGHNT and CDR2 YYREEE (reference sequence). V gave up 1 base and J gave up 4 bases, with 11 bases separating them. The CDR3 is made up of 15 amino acids. CDR3 sequence (DNA): TGTGCCAGCAGCTTGAGAGCGGCCTTTAATGAAAAACTGTTTTTT. Protein sequence: CASSLRAAFNEKLFF.

The V and J genes are TRBV7-2 and TRBJ1-2, with unresolved D. Germline V gene sequence: CDR1 SGHTA, CDR2 FQGNSA. The CDR3 totals 14 residues. The V end lost 4 bases, the J end lost 2 bases, and 11 bases lay between the germline ends. This CDR3 is CASSSRPGNYGYTF. Here the CDR3 DNA reads TGTGCCAGCAGCTCCCGGCCGGGAAACTATGGCTACACCTTC. Complete variable domain (other parts from reference TRBV7-2 and TRBJ1-2): GAGVSQSPSNKVTEKGKDVELRCDPISGHTALYWYRQSLGQGLEFLIYFQGNSAPDKSGLPSDRFSAERTGGSVSTLTIQRTQQEDSAVYLCASSSRPGNYGYTFGSGTRLTVV.

The V call is TRBV7-2, the J call TRBJ2-5, with 14 bases identical to TRBD2. Losses at the gene ends were 1 base for V and 3 bases for J; bases not matched to a gene: 4. Germline V gene data show CDR1 as SGHTA and CDR2 as FQGNSA. The CDR3 is 17 amino acids. In DNA, the CDR3 is TGTGCCAGCAGCTTAGTGACTAGCGGGGGGGCGAAAGAGACCCAGTACTTC. Translated, it gives CASSLVTSGGAKETQYF. The full variable domain, with the rest looked up from reference TRBV7-2 and TRBJ2-5, is GAGVSQSPSNKVTEKGKDVELRCDPISGHTALYWYRQSLGQGLEFLIYFQGNSAPDKSGLPSDRFSAERTGGSVSTLTIQRTQQEDSAVYLCASSLVTSGGAKETQYFGPGTRLLVL.

V usage is TRBV10-3 and J usage is TRBJ2-7; TRBD2 might be the D (5 bases). Germline CDR1 is ENHRY and CDR2 is SYGVKD. The CDR3 contains 17 residues. The V gene lost 2 bases and the J gene lost 0 bases, with 17 bases spanning the gap. CDR3 amino acids: CAISEMKVPRDSYEQYF. CDR3 sequence (DNA): TGTGCCATCAGTGAGATGAAGGTCCCGAGGGACTCCTACGAGCAGTACTTC.

This clone was counted a few times. The V call is TRBV30, the J call TRBJ2-7, with D perhaps TRBD2 (5 bases). The germline gives CDR1 GTSNPN, CDR2 SVGIG (reference sequence). The CDR3 contains 12 residues. V lost 0 bases and J 5 bases, leaving 8 bases between the germline ends. This chain's CDR3 is CAWSVSGNEQYF. For the CDR3, the DNA is TGTGCCTGGAGTGTCTCGGGAAACGAGCAGTACTTC.

J is TRBJ2-7 and V is TRBV4-3, with TRBD1 matching 11 bases. The CDR3 is made up of 17 amino acids. Trimming removed 0 bases from V and 1 base from J; junction bases left unmatched: 5. Germline CDR1 LGHNA, CDR2 YSLEER. Here the CDR3 reads CASSQDVGTGGSYEQYF. The CDR3, as DNA: TGCGCCAGCAGCCAAGATGTAGGGACAGGGGGTTCCTACGAGCAGTACTTC.

The chain links TRBV4-3 to TRBJ2-7; D is unresolved. There are 15 residues in the CDR3. Trimming shortened V by 1 base and J by 0 bases, and 10 bases separated the two germline ends. Germline V gene lookup returns CDR1 LGHNA and CDR2 YSLEER. As DNA, the CDR3 is TGCGCCAGCAGCCAAGCCTTTTCCCGCTCCTACGAGCAGTACTTC. Protein: CASSQAFSRSYEQYF.

V is TRBV6-4 and J is TRBJ2-3; TRBD2 matches 8 bases. J lost 4 bases, V lost 7 bases, and 10 bases had no gene match. In germline, CDR1 is MRHNA, CDR2 SNTAGT. CDR3 size: 15 residues. The CDR3 loop is CASKVTAGVPDTQYF. CDR3 nucleotides: TGTGCCAGCAAGGTAACAGCGGGAGTCCCAGATACGCAGTATTTT.

The rearrangement uses TRBV6-5 and TRBJ1-2; the D gene is possibly TRBD1 (5 bases). The CDR3 runs 13 residues. CDR1 is MNHEY and CDR2 is SVGAGI in the germline V gene. Trimming took 4 bases from V and 3 from J, leaving 9 bases between them. The CDR3 DNA reads as TGTGCCAGCAGTTTGACAGAAGACTATGGCTACACCTTC. This codes for CASSLTEDYGYTF.

This clone has just a few counts. The gene calls are TRBV6-5 and TRBJ1-1; D not resolved. The CDR3 has 12 residues. From germline, CDR1 is MNHEY and CDR2 SVGAGI. V shed 2 bases and J shed 1 base, with 2 bases lying between them. The CDR3 bases are TGTGCCAGCAGTTACCGGAACACTGAAGCTTTCTTT. Translated, it gives CASSYRNTEAFF.

The chain combines TRBV7-9 with TRBJ2-7; 10 bases are shared with TRBD2. CDR3 length: 15 residues. Germline CDR1 reads SEHNR; CDR2 reads FQNEAQ (reference sequence). With V trimmed by 4 bases and J by 6 bases, 9 bases remained unmatched. The CDR3 is CASSSTSGEPSEQYF. The CDR3 coding sequence is TGTGCCAGCAGCTCCACTAGCGGGGAGCCGAGCGAGCAGTACTTC.

The rearrangement uses TRBV6-6 and TRBJ1-2; 8 bases align to TRBD1. This CDR3 is built from 13 residues. In germline, CDR1 is MNHNY, CDR2 SVGAGI (reference sequence). The trim removed 6 bases at V and 3 bases at J, leaving 3 bases unmatched. The CDR3 loop reads CASRATGDYGYTF. DNA of the CDR3: TGTGCCAGCAGGGCGACAGGGGACTATGGCTACACCTTC.